These 25 T cell receptor beta chains originate from one sample sequenced in a study of blood T cell repertoires in COVID-19. TCRdb's copy holds only in-frame clones and misses some; the assay was immunoSEQ multiplex PCR. The data contain about 300,000 clones, approximately 88% of them singletons. The sample consisted of peripheral blood. All receptors come from a young woman who had recovered from COVID-19.

This clone was seen just once. The chain joins TRBV6-5 to TRBJ2-1; 10 nucleotides line up with TRBD2. V trimming: 5 bases; J trimming: 5 bases; junction bases outside the gene matches: 3. This CDR3 is built from 14 residues. CDR1 MNHEY and CDR2 SVGAGI come from the germline V gene. This CDR3 reads CASSSGGADNEQFF. Written as DNA, the CDR3 is TGTGCCAGCAGTAGCGGGGGGGCCGACAATGAGCAGTTCTTC.

V gene TRBV5-6 combines with J gene TRBJ2-1; TRBD2 might be the D (7 bases). Trimming took 5 bases from V and 10 from J, leaving 13 bases between them. The CDR3 loop spans 12 amino acids. The germline V gene has CDR1 SGHDT and CDR2 YYEEEE. Here the CDR3 reads CASSSSGGEQFF. The CDR3 nucleotides read TGTGCCAGCAGTTCCTCGGGGGGCGAGCAGTTCTTC.

This chain connects TRBV19 to TRBJ2-1; the D gene is possibly TRBD2 (6 bases). Per the germline V gene, CDR1 is LNHDA and CDR2 is SQIVND (reference sequence). This CDR3 is 13 amino acids long. With 6 bases removed from V and 4 bases from J, the gap between germline ends came to 10 bases. CDR3 DNA sequence: TGTGCCAGTAGCCCGGAGGGGTACAATGAGCAGTTCTTC. This encodes CASSPEGYNEQFF.

V is TRBV2 and J is TRBJ1-4; D ambiguous. Per the germline V gene, CDR1 is SNHLY and CDR2 is FYNNEI. This CDR3 comprises 15 residues. The ends were cut back, 3 bases at V and 3 bases at J, with 11 bases in the middle. The CDR3 here is CASSEGFHANEKLFF. The CDR3, as DNA: TGTGCCAGCAGTGAGGGCTTTCATGCTAATGAAAAACTGTTTTTT. Complete variable domain (other parts from reference TRBV2 and TRBJ1-4): EPEVTQTPSHQVTQMGQEVILRCVPISNHLYFYWYRQILGQKVEFLVSFYNNEISEKSEIFDDQFSVERPDGSNFTLKIRSTKLEDSAMYFCASSEGFHANEKLFFGSGTQLSVL.

This chain uses TRBV19 with TRBJ2-3, with 14 bases aligning to TRBD2. CDR1 is LNHDA, CDR2 SQIVND, per germline (reference sequence). The junction had 0 bases not matched to a gene; V was cut back by 3 bases and J by 1 base. The CDR3 length is 16 residues. The CDR3 here is CASSMGLAGGTDTQYF. Written as DNA, the CDR3 is TGTGCCAGTAGTATGGGACTAGCGGGAGGCACAGATACGCAGTATTTT.

The chain joins TRBV6-1 to TRBJ2-7; 9 bases align to TRBD2. The junction had 8 bases not matched to a gene; V was cut back by 1 base and J by 4 bases. This CDR3 region has 16 residues. CDR1 MNHNS and CDR2 SASEGT come from the germline V gene. The chain's CDR3 is CASSEGYSGGPYEQYF. In nucleotides, the CDR3 is TGTGCCAGCAGTGAAGGATACAGCGGGGGGCCATACGAGCAGTACTTC.

The chain joins TRBV5-4 to TRBJ2-1, with 11 positions matching TRBD2. V trimming: 4 bases; J trimming: 4 bases; junction bases outside the gene matches: 4. Germline CDR1 is SGHNT and CDR2 is YYREEE (reference sequence). The CDR3 is 15 residues long. CDR3 in amino acids: CASSQPSGGYNEQFF. The DNA of the CDR3 is TGTGCCAGCAGCCAACCTAGCGGGGGGTACAATGAGCAGTTCTTC.

The rearrangement links TRBV7-6 to TRBJ2-5; TRBD1 aligns across 11 bases. The CDR3 spans 13 residues. J gave up 4 bases and V 6 bases, and 1 base lay outside the gene matches. Germline CDR1 is SGHVS and CDR2 is FNYEAQ. This CDR3 reads CASRGTGGETQYF. The CDR3 coding sequence is TGTGCCAGCAGGGGGACAGGGGGAGAGACCCAGTACTTC.

The chain combines TRBV6-5 with TRBJ2-4; tentatively, D is TRBD1 (5 bases). Trimming left V 6 bases short and J 0 bases short, with 12 bases between. This CDR3 is built from 15 residues. Germline CDR1 and CDR2: MNHEY and SVGAGI. CDR3: CASSETVTAKNIQYF. The CDR3 region has the DNA TGTGCCAGCAGCGAGACAGTGACAGCCAAAAACATTCAGTACTTC.

The chain carries TRBV29-1 and TRBJ2-7; 12 bases align to TRBD2. The CDR3 sequence is 14 residues long. Germline-derived CDR1 and CDR2 are SQVTM and ANQGSEA. V was pared by 7 bases and J by 5 bases, with 9 bases of the junction left unmatched. The CDR3: CSGTGLAGYHEQYF. The DNA of the CDR3 is TGCAGCGGTACCGGACTAGCGGGGTACCACGAGCAGTACTTC.

This clone has a single count. This chain joins TRBV6-2 or TRBV6-3 and TRBJ2-3, with 14 bases matching TRBD2. Germline CDR1 MNHEY, CDR2 SVGEGT. The CDR3 length is 21 residues. V lost 0 bases to trimming and J lost 5 bases; unmatched junction nucleotides: 16. The CDR3 reads CASSYSGRAVVTSGGEDTQYF. The CDR3 DNA follows: TGTGCCAGCAGTTACTCGGGGAGGGCGGTCGTGACTAGCGGGGGGGAAGATACGCAGTATTTT.

The chain couples TRBV18 to TRBJ2-7; 9 nucleotides line up with TRBD1. V dropped 7 bases and J dropped 4; count of bases not matched to a gene: 8. CDR1 and CDR2 from the germline V gene are KGHSH and LQKENI. The CDR3 is 14 amino acids. The CDR3 region is CASYTGTGFYEQYF. CDR3 DNA sequence: TGTGCCAGCTATACCGGGACAGGGTTTTACGAGCAGTACTTC.

The chain joins TRBV7-8 to TRBJ1-2; D is perhaps TRBD1 (5 bases). The CDR3 is made up of 14 amino acids. Looked up from germline, CDR1 is SGHVS and CDR2 is FQNEAQ. With 4 bases removed from V and 4 bases from J, the gap between germline ends came to 13 bases. The DNA for the CDR3 is TGTGCCAGCAGCTCCGCGGAGACAGTCTATGGCTACACCTTC. Residues: CASSSAETVYGYTF.

J is TRBJ2-7 and V is TRBV7-8; 8 bases agree with TRBD1. Germline CDR1 is SGHVS and CDR2 is FQNEAQ. The V and J ends lost 5 bases and 6 bases, in that order; junction bases with no gene match: 21. This CDR3 region has 18 residues. As DNA, the CDR3 is TGTGCCAGCAGCCGATATGCGACTACAGGGGGGACGGCTACCGAGCAGTACTTC. This encodes CASSRYATTGGTATEQYF.

The V call is TRBV5-1, the J call TRBJ2-7, with 7 bases aligning to TRBD2. This CDR3 comprises 13 residues. The junction had 7 bases not matched to a gene; V was cut back by 5 bases and J by 5 bases. Germline CDR1 reads SGHRS; CDR2 reads YFSETQ. In nucleotides, the CDR3 is TGCGCCAGCAGTCCCGGGGAGGGCCACGAGCAGTACTTC. It specifies CASSPGEGHEQYF. Looking up the rest from reference TRBV5-1 and TRBJ2-7 gives the full variable domain: KAGVTQTPRYLIKTRGQQVTLSCSPISGHRSVSWYQQTPGQGLQFLFEYFSETQRNKGNFPGRFSGRQFSNSRSEMNVSTLELGDSALYLCASSPGEGHEQYFGPGTRLTVT.

The sample holds a few counts of this clone. The J gene is TRBJ2-1, the V gene TRBV3-1 (or the pseudogene TRBV3-2), with TRBD1 matching 10 bases. Germline V lookup: CDR1 LGHDT, CDR2 YNNKEL (reference sequence). The trim removed 4 bases at V and 4 bases at J, leaving 10 bases unmatched. This CDR3 has 17 residues. CDR3 sequence: CASSPRRTGGKYNEQFF. The CDR3 DNA follows: TGTGCCAGCAGCCCTCGAAGGACAGGGGGAAAGTACAATGAGCAGTTCTTC.

This clone was seen a few times. The V call is TRBV23-1, the J call TRBJ2-3, with D possibly matching TRBD2 (5 bases). TRBV23-1 is given ORF status, its function remaining uncertain. V was clipped by 2 bases and J by 5 bases, with 20 bases between them. The CDR3 has 17 residues. The CDR3 sequence: CASSQIPPGRAGDTQYF. As DNA, the CDR3 is TGCGCCAGCAGTCAAATACCCCCCGGCCGTGCGGGAGATACGCAGTATTTT.

The rearrangement links TRBV20-1 to TRBJ2-1; 9 positions agree with TRBD2. J lost 2 bases, V lost 3 bases, and 11 bases had no gene match. The germline V gene has CDR1 DFQATT and CDR2 SNEGSKA (reference sequence). The CDR3 totals 17 residues. In nucleotides, the CDR3 is TGCAGTGCTAGTGGCCTTAGACTAGCGGAAACCTACAATGAGCAGTTCTTC. It is translated as CSASGLRLAETYNEQFF.

The gene calls are TRBV7-3 and TRBJ1-2; the D is unclear. This CDR3 is built from 17 residues. Germline V CDR1 and CDR2: SGHTA, FQGTGA. V lost 0 bases and J 1 base, leaving 15 bases between the germline ends. In nucleotides, the CDR3 is TGTGCCAGCAGCTTAACGTTGGCGGCAGGACTTAACTATGGCTACACCTTC. This gives the protein CASSLTLAAGLNYGYTF.

This rearrangement joins TRBV4-3 to TRBJ2-7; 8 bases map to TRBD1. CDR1 and CDR2 (germline): LGHNA, YSLEER. J lost 1 base, V lost 3 bases, and 11 bases had no gene match. The CDR3 is 17 amino acids. The CDR3 protein is CASSQQRAGTGSYEQYF. DNA for the CDR3: TGCGCCAGCAGCCAGCAGCGAGCCGGGACAGGATCCTACGAGCAGTACTTC.

This clone was counted once. The chain recombines TRBV5-4 with TRBJ2-7; 9 nucleotides agree with TRBD2. Germline V gene sequence: CDR1 SGHNT, CDR2 YYREEE (reference sequence). The J segment lost 5 bases and the V segment lost 4 bases, leaving 7 bases of the junction unmatched. The CDR3 contains 14 residues. CDR3 in DNA: TGTGCCAGCAGCACCGCTAGCGGGGCCCACGAGCAGTACTTC. Translating gives CASSTASGAHEQYF.

V gene TRBV28 combines with J gene TRBJ1-6; D is unresolved. Deletions cut 6 bases from V and 6 bases from J, with 9 bases between. CDR1 is MDHEN, CDR2 SYDVKM, per germline. This CDR3 region has 13 residues. The CDR3 sequence is CASSLTGNSPLHF. CDR3 nucleotides: TGTGCCAGCAGCCTTACGGGTAATTCACCCCTCCACTTT.

The V and J genes are TRBV27 and TRBJ1-2, with TRBD1 matching 7 bases. V was pared by 5 bases and J by 4 bases, with 10 bases of the junction left unmatched. This CDR3 is 15 amino acids long. The germline CDR1 and CDR2 sequences are MNHEY and SMNVEV (reference sequence). The CDR3 region has the DNA TGTGCCAGCAGTCCCTACACTGGGACAGTCTATGGCTACACCTTC. It codes for CASSPYTGTVYGYTF.

This clone has just a few counts. The chain uses TRBV3-1 (or the pseudogene TRBV3-2) and TRBJ1-5; weak D call: TRBD1 (5 bases). Trimming shortened V by 0 bases and J by 6 bases, and 12 bases separated the two germline ends. CDR3 length: 15 residues. Germline V CDR1 and CDR2: LGHDT, YNNKEL (reference sequence). CDR3 in DNA: TGTGCCAGCAGCCAAGACCTCGGGGGGAGTCAGCCCCAGCATTTT. Residues: CASSQDLGGSQPQHF.

This chain joins TRBV30 and TRBJ2-5; 12 bases map to TRBD2. The trim removed 0 bases at V and 4 bases at J, leaving 15 bases unmatched. Germline lookup yields CDR1 GTSNPN and CDR2 SVGIG (reference sequence). This CDR3 region has 19 residues. Here the CDR3 DNA reads TGTGCCTGGAGTGTACTGGTGGAGCTAGCGGGGGGGCTGAGAGAGACCCAGTACTTC. This translates into CAWSVLVELAGGLRETQYF.